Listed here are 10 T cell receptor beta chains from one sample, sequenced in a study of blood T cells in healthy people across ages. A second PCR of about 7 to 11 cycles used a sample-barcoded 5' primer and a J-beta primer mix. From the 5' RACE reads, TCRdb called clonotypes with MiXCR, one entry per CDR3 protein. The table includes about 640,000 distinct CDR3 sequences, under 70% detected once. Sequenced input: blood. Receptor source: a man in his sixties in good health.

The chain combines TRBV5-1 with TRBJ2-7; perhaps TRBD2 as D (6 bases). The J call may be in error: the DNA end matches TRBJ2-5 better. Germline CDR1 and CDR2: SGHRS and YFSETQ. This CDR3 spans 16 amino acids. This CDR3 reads CASSLSGHSVSETQYF. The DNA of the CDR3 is TGCGCCAGCAGCTTGAGCGGGCACAGCGTCTCGGAGACCCAGTACTTC.

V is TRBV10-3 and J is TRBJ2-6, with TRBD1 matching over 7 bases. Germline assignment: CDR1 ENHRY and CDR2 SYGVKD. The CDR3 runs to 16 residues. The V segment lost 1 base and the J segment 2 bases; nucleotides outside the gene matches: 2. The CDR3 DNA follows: TGTGCCATCAGTGAGTTTCAGGGGGCTGGGGCCAACGTCCTGACTTTC. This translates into CAISEFQGAGANVLTF.

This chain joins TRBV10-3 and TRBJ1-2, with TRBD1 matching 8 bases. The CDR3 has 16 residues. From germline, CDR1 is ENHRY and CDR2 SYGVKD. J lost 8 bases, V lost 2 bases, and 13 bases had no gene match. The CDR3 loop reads CAISERSGTGRIGYTF. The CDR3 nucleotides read TGTGCCATCAGTGAGCGCTCCGGGACAGGAAGGATAGGCTACACCTTC.

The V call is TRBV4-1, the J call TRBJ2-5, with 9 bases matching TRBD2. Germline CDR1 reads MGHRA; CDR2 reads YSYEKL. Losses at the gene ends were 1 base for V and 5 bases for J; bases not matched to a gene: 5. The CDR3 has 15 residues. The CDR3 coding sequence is TGCGCCAGCAGCCAAGTTCTAGCGGGGTGGGAGACCCAGTACTTC. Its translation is CASSQVLAGWETQYF.

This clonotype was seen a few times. The DNA for the CDR3 is TGTGCCAGCCAAGGAGGGTTCTCCACCGGGGAGCTGTTTTTT. Translating gives CASQGGFSTGELFF. The chain combines TRBV11-3 with TRBJ2-2, with TRBD2 as a possible D gene (6 bases). Germline V lookup: CDR1 SGHNT, CDR2 YENEEA. The V end lost 8 bases, the J end lost 4 bases, and 14 bases lay between the germline ends. This CDR3 is 14 amino acids long.

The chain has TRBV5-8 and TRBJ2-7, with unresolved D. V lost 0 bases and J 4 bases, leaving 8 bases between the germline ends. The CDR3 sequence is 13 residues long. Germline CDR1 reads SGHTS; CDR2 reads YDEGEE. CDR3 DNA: TGTGCCAGCAGCTTGGAACTGCGATACGAGCAGTACTTC. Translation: CASSLELRYEQYF.

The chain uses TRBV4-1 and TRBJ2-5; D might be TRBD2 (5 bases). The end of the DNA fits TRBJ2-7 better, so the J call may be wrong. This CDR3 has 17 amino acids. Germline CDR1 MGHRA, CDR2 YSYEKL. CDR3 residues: CASSQLTRGSYPYEQYF. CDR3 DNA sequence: TGCGCCAGCAGCCAATTGACACGGGGAAGTTATCCCTACGAGCAGTACTTC.

The CDR3 region is CASNTIGGAYNEQFF. The CDR3 DNA reads TGTGCCAGCAACACTATCGGGGGCGCCTACAATGAGCAGTTCTTC. The chain couples TRBV11-2 to TRBJ2-1; the D call may be TRBD1 or TRBD2 (6 bases each). Germline CDR1 and CDR2: SGHAT and FQNNGV. The CDR3 consists of 15 residues. V was shortened by 7 bases and J by 2 bases, with 15 bases between the two germline ends.

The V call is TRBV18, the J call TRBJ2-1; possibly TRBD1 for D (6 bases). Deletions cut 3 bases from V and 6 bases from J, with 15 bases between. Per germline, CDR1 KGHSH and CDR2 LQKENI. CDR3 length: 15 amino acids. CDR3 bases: TGTGCCAGCTCACCCGGGACAACCATAGGCAATGAGCAGTTCTTC. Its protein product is CASSPGTTIGNEQFF.

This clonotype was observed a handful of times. This chain's CDR3 is CASSFRPGYYGYTF. DNA for the CDR3: TGTGCCAGCAGTTTTCGGCCTGGTTACTATGGCTACACCTTC. The chain links TRBV6-5 to TRBJ1-2; D not certain. Per germline, CDR1 MNHEY and CDR2 SVGAGI. This CDR3 comprises 14 residues. Trimming took 4 bases from V and 3 from J, leaving 12 bases between them.